Listed below are T cell receptor beta chains from one sample, sequenced in a study of cytomegalovirus exposure and HLA in healthy donors. Here immunoSEQ multiplex PCR was the method, and the copy in TCRdb shows in-frame clones only, minus some. This table holds more than 150,000 clones, 79% found once. The sequencing sample was made of PBMCs. The receptors were sampled from a girl aged 5 to 17 in good health and CMV-seropositive. Each CDR3 is given with its conserved first and last residue. The size entry is marked missing in some rows and otherwise reads once, few, many or a size class.

>TRBV2|-
CTSTTEAKETQYF
>TRBV19|-
CASRLTASGEKLFF
>TRBV10-3|-
CAISARDSNSPLHF
>TRBV19|-
CASRDPGQGYNQPQHF
>TRBV28|-
CASSFFRDRDSYEQYF
>TRBV15|-
CATRRNLTGKSYNEQFF
>TRBV6-1|once
CASSDSLAGAYEQYF
>TRBV7-2|-
CASSLDGGAITEAFF
>TRBV10-3|-
CAIASGGQPQHF
>TRBV11-2|-
CASSWGGQETQYF
>TRBV5-4|-
CASSLGSGGPYEQYF
>TRBV4-1|-
CASSQGEDQGYYEQYF
>TRBV11-3|-
CASSLSSYEQYF
>TRBV19|-
CASSRGLSTTDTQYF
>TRBV18|-
CASSPSGRTYEQYF
>TRBV7-6|-
CASSLDSGFSYEQYF
>TRBV2|-
CASSGGSLGIQYF
>TRBV2|few
CASSGGLASSYNEQFF
>TRBV4-3|-
CASSQDLASGGAAGELFF
>TRBV5-1|-
CASRAGQPNQETQYF
>TRBV15|few
CATSRGPTEETQYF
>TRBV7-2|-
CASRPLAGSGEQYF
>TRBV7-2|few
CASSYHTDTQYF
>TRBV2|-
CASSEESSVGGEYF
>TRBV5-6|once
CASAAGTTYEQYF
>TRBV13|-
CASSSPSGGVQETQYF
>TRBV11-3|-
CASSLGQIYGYTF
>TRBV18|-
CASSPQGILHGYTF
>TRBV5-1|-
CASSPKAGPGELFF
>TRBV7-2|-
CASSLGPGLAGFEQYF
>TRBV4-1|-
CASSPVAGGPREQFF
>TRBV29-1|-
CSVGGQTYEQYF
>TRBV19|-
CASSPPQGDQPQHF
>TRBV6-6|-
CASSYRDISYEQYF
>TRBV6-5|-
CASSSRVFPSTDTQYF